This T cell receptor beta chain was obtained from a study of graft-versus-host responses after intestinal transplantation. Background on the study: Transplant recipients had multivisceral, liver-intestinal, or isolated intestinal grafts. All recipients got anti-thymocyte globulin induction, then tacrolimus and steroids for roughly three years. Study outcomes and limitations: Early post-transplant HvG declines showed an association with peak circulating GvH clone levels.

TCRdb's table, derived via immunoSEQ multiplex PCR, lists solely in-frame clones and lacks some. The sample has more than 60,000 clones; roughly 87% are singletons. Comment on this clone: Its antigen is not identified.

V shed 5 bases and J shed 2 bases, with 16 bases lying between them. Germline V CDR1 and CDR2: LNHNV, YYDKDF (reference sequence). The CDR3 sequence is 17 residues long. This TCR derives from a human donor who received an intestinal transplant. Sequencing was performed on unstimulated CD8+ T cells sorted from spleen or lymph node cells, taken before intestinal transplant. The chain joins TRBV15 to TRBJ2-6, with a weak D call TRBD2 (6 bases). CDR3 bases: TGTGCCACCAGCGAACTATGGGGCGGGGCTGGGGCCAACGTCCTGACTTTC. Protein: CATSELWGGAGANVLTF.